These 24 T cell receptor beta chains came from one sample sequenced in a study of shared clonotypes between healthy human individuals. Profiled with immunoSEQ multiplex PCR; TCRdb holds only in-frame clones, not every one. Of about 1.5 million clones in the sample, over 95% were seen once. Sequenced input: naive CD4+ T cells sorted from blood. Indicated subset: CD45RA+ positively selected. The receptor source for this set is a man aged 30-40 years in good health.

The rearrangement joins TRBV7-9 to TRBJ1-5; no reliable D call. CDR1 is SEHNR, CDR2 FQNEAQ, per germline (reference sequence). This CDR3 comprises 12 residues. With 5 bases removed from V and 9 bases from J, the gap between germline ends came to 11 bases. CDR3 in DNA: TGTGCCAGCAGCCGTTCGTTAGGGCCCCAGCATTTT. It specifies CASSRSLGPQHF.

This clone occurred once. The chain has TRBV7-9 and TRBJ2-2; no reliable D call. Germline lookup yields CDR1 SEHNR and CDR2 FQNEAQ (reference sequence). The V gene lost 2 bases and the J gene lost 2 bases, with 6 bases spanning the gap. The CDR3 length is 14 residues. The CDR3, as DNA: TGTGCCAGCAGCTTATTAGCAAACACCGGGGAGCTGTTTTTT. As protein: CASSLLANTGELFF. The full variable domain, its missing parts supplied by reference TRBV7-9 and TRBJ2-2, is DTGVSQNPRHKITKRGQNVTFRCDPISEHNRLYWYRQTLGQGPEFLTYFQNEAQLEKSRLLSDRFSAERPKGSFSTLEIQRTEQGDSAMYLCASSLLANTGELFFGEGSRLTVL.

This CDR3 is CASSEGGHGTASYEQYF. DNA of the CDR3: TGTGCCAGCAGTGAGGGGGGGCACGGGACTGCTTCCTACGAGCAGTACTTC. This chain links TRBV2 with TRBJ2-7; D is perhaps TRBD2 (7 bases). Trimming stripped 3 bases from V and 1 base from J, with 19 bases between. The germline V gene encodes CDR1 SNHLY and CDR2 FYNNEI. This CDR3 contains 17 residues.

This chain joins TRBV5-4 and TRBJ1-1; D is perhaps TRBD1 (5 bases). This CDR3 spans 13 amino acids. The germline V gene has CDR1 SGHNT and CDR2 YYREEE (reference sequence). V was clipped by 4 bases and J by 5 bases, with 12 bases between them. CDR3 coding DNA: TGTGCCAGCAGCGGGACCCGAAGTACTGAAGCTTTCTTT. Its protein product is CASSGTRSTEAFF.

The CDR3 sequence: CASSLAQASGLDEQFF. The DNA of the CDR3 is TGCGCCAGCAGCTTGGCCCAAGCTAGCGGGCTAGATGAGCAGTTCTTC. The genes are TRBV5-1 and TRBJ2-1, with TRBD2 identical over 8 bases. The CDR3 spans 16 residues. Looked up from germline, CDR1 is SGHRS and CDR2 is YFSETQ. V was pared by 0 bases and J by 8 bases, with 10 bases of the junction left unmatched.

This chain uses TRBV5-5 with TRBJ2-5, with 8 bases aligning to TRBD2. This CDR3 has 14 residues. Looked up from germline, CDR1 is SGHKS and CDR2 is YYEKEE (reference sequence). The ends lost 2 bases at V and 4 bases at J; junction bases unmatched: 4. The CDR3 is CASSLAGVRETQYF. Written as DNA, the CDR3 is TGTGCCAGCAGCTTAGCGGGAGTACGAGAGACCCAGTACTTC.

This chain uses TRBV19 with TRBJ2-5, with a tentative D call TRBD1 (5 bases). The germline CDR1 and CDR2 sequences are LNHDA and SQIVND (reference sequence). Trimming cost V 2 bases and J 0 bases, with 10 bases left between them. CDR3 length equals 15 residues. CDR3 sequence reads: CASSIIPGHQETQYF. The CDR3 DNA reads TGTGCCAGTAGTATAATCCCAGGGCACCAAGAGACCCAGTACTTC. The full variable domain, completed using reference TRBV19 and TRBJ2-5, is DGGITQSPKYLFRKEGQNVTLSCEQNLNHDAMYWYRQDPGQGLRLIYYSQIVNDFQKGDIAEGYSVSREKKESFPLTVTSAQKNPTAFYLCASSIIPGHQETQYFGPGTRLLVL.

The CDR3 spells CATGTSPGNTIYF. The CDR3 DNA is TGTGCTACCGGGACAAGTCCTGGAAACACCATATATTTT. The V and J genes are TRBV7-7 and TRBJ1-3, with D possibly matching TRBD1 (6 bases). The CDR3 spans 13 residues. Germline lookup yields CDR1 SSHAT and CDR2 FNYEAQ (reference sequence).

V is TRBV6-5 and J is TRBJ2-2, with TRBD2 matching 8 bases. The V and J ends lost 2 bases and 6 bases, in that order; junction bases with no gene match: 5. This CDR3 contains 15 residues. The germline V gene encodes CDR1 MNHEY and CDR2 SVGAGI. The CDR3 region is CASSYKAGGAGELFF. The CDR3 DNA reads TGTGCCAGCAGTTACAAGGCGGGAGGCGCCGGGGAGCTGTTTTTT.

This chain links TRBV28 with TRBJ1-2; TRBD1 might be the D (6 bases). Trimming shortened V by 5 bases and J by 7 bases, and 26 bases separated the two germline ends. There are 17 residues in the CDR3. CDR1 and CDR2 (germline): MDHEN, SYDVKM. The CDR3 region is CASSPPPLGRGHSGYTF. The CDR3 coding sequence is TGTGCCAGCAGTCCGCCCCCCCTCGGGAGGGGACATTCTGGCTACACCTTC.

This rearrangement joins TRBV10-3 to TRBJ1-5, with 8 nucleotides matching TRBD1. J was trimmed by 5 bases and V by 0 bases; bases with no gene match: 9. The CDR3 has 17 amino acids. CDR1 is ENHRY, CDR2 SYGVKD, per germline. CDR3 sequence (DNA): TGTGCCATCAGTGAGTCGAACCGGACAGGGCGCCATCAGCCCCAGCATTTT. Residues: CAISESNRTGRHQPQHF.

The chain joins TRBV4-1 to TRBJ1-3; no definite D call. Germline lookup yields CDR1 MGHRA and CDR2 YSYEKL. The CDR3 consists of 15 residues. The ends were cut back, 3 bases at V and 0 bases at J, with 9 bases in the middle. Written as DNA, the CDR3 is TGCGCCAGCAGCCAGCATGGGAGCTCTGGAAACACCATATATTTT. Translated: CASSQHGSSGNTIYF.

The genes are TRBV7-9 and TRBJ2-7; D uncertain. The germline V gene has CDR1 SEHNR and CDR2 FQNEAQ (reference sequence). The CDR3 consists of 14 residues. V gave up 6 bases and J gave up 3 bases, with 15 bases separating them. The CDR3 sequence: CASRALDGNYEQYF. CDR3 coding DNA: TGTGCCAGCAGGGCTCTCGACGGTAACTACGAGCAGTACTTC.

V usage is TRBV10-1 and J usage is TRBJ2-2, with D unclear. This CDR3 contains 14 residues. Trimming left V 4 bases short and J 1 base short, with 7 bases between. The germline V gene encodes CDR1 WNHNN and CDR2 SYGVQD (reference sequence). In DNA, the CDR3 is TGCGCCAGCAGTGTCACAGTGAACACCGGGGAGCTGTTTTTT. Protein: CASSVTVNTGELFF.

The chain uses TRBV18 and TRBJ1-2; D unclear. V was pared by 5 bases and J by 4 bases, with 20 bases between. The germline V gene encodes CDR1 KGHSH and CDR2 LQKENI. The CDR3 is 16 amino acids. CDR3 coding DNA: TGTGCCAGCTCATCAGTGACCCCCGCCCGAGCCTATGGCTACACCTTC. It translates to CASSSVTPARAYGYTF.

The J gene is TRBJ1-3, the V gene TRBV6-5, with 7 bases matching TRBD1. The CDR3 is 14 residues long. Germline CDR1 is MNHEY and CDR2 is SVGAGI. The V segment lost 6 bases and the J segment 1 base; nucleotides outside the gene matches: 3. CDR3 in amino acids: CASSPTGSGNTIYF. CDR3 nucleotides: TGTGCCAGCAGCCCGACAGGGTCTGGAAACACCATATATTTT.

This sequence joins TRBV15 and TRBJ2-2; D perhaps matches TRBD1 (6 bases). V lost 2 bases and J lost 5, with 12 bases in between. The CDR3 length is 15 residues. The V gene's germline CDR1 is LNHNV and CDR2 YYDKDF (reference sequence). The DNA of the CDR3 is TGTGCCACCAGCAGAAGGACAGTAACTACCGGGGAGCTGTTTTTT. Translation gives CATSRRTVTTGELFF.

The CDR3 loop is CASRPLGPYEQYF. In nucleotides, the CDR3 is TGTGCCAGCAGACCGCTAGGACCCTACGAGCAGTACTTC. The chain joins TRBV7-2 to TRBJ2-7, with D uncertain. There are 13 residues in the CDR3. CDR1 SGHTA and CDR2 FQGNSA come from the germline V gene. Trimming removed 6 bases from V and 2 bases from J, with 11 bases in between.

Only one count was recorded for this clone. The chain couples TRBV5-1 to TRBJ2-2, with D perhaps TRBD1 or TRBD2 (5 bases each). The germline gives CDR1 SGHRS, CDR2 YFSETQ. Trimming cost V 5 bases and J 0 bases, with 11 bases left between them. This CDR3 region has 15 residues. The chain's CDR3 is CASRIGAPNTGELFF. DNA of the CDR3: TGCGCCAGCAGGATCGGGGCCCCGAACACCGGGGAGCTGTTTTTT.

J is TRBJ2-1 and V is TRBV7-3, with D tentatively TRBD1 (5 bases). Trimming took off 5 bases at V and 6 bases at J, with 17 bases between the two ends. CDR3 size: 15 residues. Germline values: CDR1 SGHTA, CDR2 FQGTGA. In nucleotides, the CDR3 is TGTGCCAGCAGCATCCAGGGCTCACTTTTCAATGAGCAGTTCTTC. The encoded protein is CASSIQGSLFNEQFF.

The CDR3: CASSLVATQETQYF. The CDR3 nucleotides read TGTGCCAGCAGCTTGGTAGCAACCCAAGAGACCCAGTACTTC. This chain connects TRBV11-2 to TRBJ2-5; D is uncertain. Trimming took 3 bases from V and 1 from J, leaving 9 bases between them. In germline, CDR1 is SGHAT, CDR2 FQNNGV. CDR3 length equals 14 residues.

CDR3 nucleotide sequence: TGTGCCAGCAGCTTAATCGACAGCTACGAGCAGTACTTC. Its protein product is CASSLIDSYEQYF. The chain employs TRBV7-6 and TRBJ2-7; D is possibly TRBD1 (5 bases). Deletions cut 2 bases from V and 3 bases from J, with 8 bases between. This CDR3 spans 13 amino acids. Per the germline V gene, CDR1 is SGHVS and CDR2 is FNYEAQ.

This rearrangement joins TRBV12-5 to TRBJ2-1, with 9 bases fitting TRBD2. The CDR3 spans 15 residues. Trimming took 5 bases from V and 4 from J; bases not matched to a gene: 6. Germline CDR1 is LGHNT and CDR2 is FRNRAP. For the CDR3, the DNA is TGTGCTAGTGGTAGAGGGACTAGCAATTACAATGAGCAGTTCTTC. This encodes CASGRGTSNYNEQFF. The full variable domain, completed using reference TRBV12-5 and TRBJ2-1, is DARVTQTPRHKVTEMGQEVTMRCQPILGHNTVFWYRQTMMQGLELLAYFRNRAPLDDSGMPKDRFSAEMPDATLATLKIQPSEPRDSAVYFCASGRGTSNYNEQFFGPGTRLTVL.

The chain employs TRBV9 and TRBJ2-5; maybe TRBD1 (7 bases). V lost 3 bases and J 3 bases, leaving 15 bases between the germline ends. From germline, CDR1 is SGDLS and CDR2 YYNGEE. The CDR3 length is 15 residues. The CDR3 DNA reads TGTGCCAGCAGCGCCAGACAGGGCGGGAAAGAGACCCAGTACTTC. Protein product: CASSARQGGKETQYF. Looking up the rest from reference TRBV9 and TRBJ2-5 gives the full variable domain: DSGVTQTPKHLITATGQRVTLRCSPRSGDLSVYWYQQSLDQGLQFLIQYYNGEERAKGNILERFSAQQFPDLHSELNLSSLELGDSALYFCASSARQGGKETQYFGPGTRLLVL.